One and the same sample provided the 5 T cell receptor beta chains below, sequenced in a study of blood T cell repertoires in COVID-19. Libraries were prepared by immunoSEQ multiplex PCR; TCRdb keeps only in-frame clonotypes and omits some of them. The profile shows approximately 90,000 clones, around 81% of them singletons. The sample was peripheral blood. These receptors were obtained from a man between 50 and 59 years old with acute or convalescent COVID-19.

As concerns this clone: Other nucleotide sequences from this sample produce the same CDR3. The chain uses TRBV7-2 and TRBJ1-2, with 10 bases identical to TRBD1. Germline V CDR1 and CDR2: SGHTA, FQGNSA. Trimming cost V 3 bases and J 2 bases; bases outside gene matches: 0. This CDR3 is 14 amino acids long. CDR3 region: CASSLGQGNYGYTF. Here the CDR3 DNA reads TGTGCCAGCAGCTTGGGACAGGGGAACTATGGCTACACCTTC. Variable domain in full (rest from reference TRBV7-2 and TRBJ1-2): GAGVSQSPSNKVTEKGKDVELRCDPISGHTALYWYRQSLGQGLEFLIYFQGNSAPDKSGLPSDRFSAERTGGSVSTLTIQRTQQEDSAVYLCASSLGQGNYGYTFGSGTRLTVV.

This clone appeared a single time. The chain employs TRBV6-5 and TRBJ2-3, with D possibly TRBD1 on 6 matching bases. CDR3 length: 14 residues. Deletions cut 8 bases from V and 4 bases from J, with 16 bases between. CDR1 and CDR2 from the germline V gene are MNHEY and SVGAGI. The CDR3 DNA is TGTGCCAGCCGACAGGACTGGGCGGCAGATACGCAGTATTTT. This sequence encodes CASRQDWAADTQYF.

The rearrangement links TRBV7-9 to TRBJ1-5; D possibly corresponds to TRBD1 (6 bases). V lost 1 base, J lost 6 bases, and 10 bases lay in between. The CDR3 has 14 residues. CDR1 and CDR2 from the germline V gene are SEHNR and FQNEAQ (reference sequence). This CDR3 is CASSLEGVGQPQHF. The CDR3 nucleotides are TGTGCCAGCAGCTTAGAGGGGGTGGGTCAGCCCCAGCATTTT.

V and J are TRBV28 and TRBJ2-5, with TRBD2 as a possible D gene (7 bases). The length of the CDR3 is 15 residues. From germline, CDR1 is MDHEN and CDR2 SYDVKM. The V gene lost 4 bases and the J gene lost 3 bases, with 15 bases spanning the gap. Written as DNA, the CDR3 is TGTGCCAGCAGTTCCCCCGGCGGGGGCGAAGAGACCCAGTACTTC. Its translation is CASSSPGGGEETQYF.

This rearrangement joins TRBV19 to TRBJ2-5, with 8 positions matching TRBD2. The CDR3 is 15 residues long. V shed 3 bases, J shed 5 bases, and the junction held 8 bases outside the gene matches. Germline assignment: CDR1 LNHDA and CDR2 SQIVND (reference sequence). The CDR3 DNA reads TGTGCCAGTAGTATGTCGGGAGGGCCTTGGGAGACCCAGTACTTC. Amino acid sequence: CASSMSGGPWETQYF.